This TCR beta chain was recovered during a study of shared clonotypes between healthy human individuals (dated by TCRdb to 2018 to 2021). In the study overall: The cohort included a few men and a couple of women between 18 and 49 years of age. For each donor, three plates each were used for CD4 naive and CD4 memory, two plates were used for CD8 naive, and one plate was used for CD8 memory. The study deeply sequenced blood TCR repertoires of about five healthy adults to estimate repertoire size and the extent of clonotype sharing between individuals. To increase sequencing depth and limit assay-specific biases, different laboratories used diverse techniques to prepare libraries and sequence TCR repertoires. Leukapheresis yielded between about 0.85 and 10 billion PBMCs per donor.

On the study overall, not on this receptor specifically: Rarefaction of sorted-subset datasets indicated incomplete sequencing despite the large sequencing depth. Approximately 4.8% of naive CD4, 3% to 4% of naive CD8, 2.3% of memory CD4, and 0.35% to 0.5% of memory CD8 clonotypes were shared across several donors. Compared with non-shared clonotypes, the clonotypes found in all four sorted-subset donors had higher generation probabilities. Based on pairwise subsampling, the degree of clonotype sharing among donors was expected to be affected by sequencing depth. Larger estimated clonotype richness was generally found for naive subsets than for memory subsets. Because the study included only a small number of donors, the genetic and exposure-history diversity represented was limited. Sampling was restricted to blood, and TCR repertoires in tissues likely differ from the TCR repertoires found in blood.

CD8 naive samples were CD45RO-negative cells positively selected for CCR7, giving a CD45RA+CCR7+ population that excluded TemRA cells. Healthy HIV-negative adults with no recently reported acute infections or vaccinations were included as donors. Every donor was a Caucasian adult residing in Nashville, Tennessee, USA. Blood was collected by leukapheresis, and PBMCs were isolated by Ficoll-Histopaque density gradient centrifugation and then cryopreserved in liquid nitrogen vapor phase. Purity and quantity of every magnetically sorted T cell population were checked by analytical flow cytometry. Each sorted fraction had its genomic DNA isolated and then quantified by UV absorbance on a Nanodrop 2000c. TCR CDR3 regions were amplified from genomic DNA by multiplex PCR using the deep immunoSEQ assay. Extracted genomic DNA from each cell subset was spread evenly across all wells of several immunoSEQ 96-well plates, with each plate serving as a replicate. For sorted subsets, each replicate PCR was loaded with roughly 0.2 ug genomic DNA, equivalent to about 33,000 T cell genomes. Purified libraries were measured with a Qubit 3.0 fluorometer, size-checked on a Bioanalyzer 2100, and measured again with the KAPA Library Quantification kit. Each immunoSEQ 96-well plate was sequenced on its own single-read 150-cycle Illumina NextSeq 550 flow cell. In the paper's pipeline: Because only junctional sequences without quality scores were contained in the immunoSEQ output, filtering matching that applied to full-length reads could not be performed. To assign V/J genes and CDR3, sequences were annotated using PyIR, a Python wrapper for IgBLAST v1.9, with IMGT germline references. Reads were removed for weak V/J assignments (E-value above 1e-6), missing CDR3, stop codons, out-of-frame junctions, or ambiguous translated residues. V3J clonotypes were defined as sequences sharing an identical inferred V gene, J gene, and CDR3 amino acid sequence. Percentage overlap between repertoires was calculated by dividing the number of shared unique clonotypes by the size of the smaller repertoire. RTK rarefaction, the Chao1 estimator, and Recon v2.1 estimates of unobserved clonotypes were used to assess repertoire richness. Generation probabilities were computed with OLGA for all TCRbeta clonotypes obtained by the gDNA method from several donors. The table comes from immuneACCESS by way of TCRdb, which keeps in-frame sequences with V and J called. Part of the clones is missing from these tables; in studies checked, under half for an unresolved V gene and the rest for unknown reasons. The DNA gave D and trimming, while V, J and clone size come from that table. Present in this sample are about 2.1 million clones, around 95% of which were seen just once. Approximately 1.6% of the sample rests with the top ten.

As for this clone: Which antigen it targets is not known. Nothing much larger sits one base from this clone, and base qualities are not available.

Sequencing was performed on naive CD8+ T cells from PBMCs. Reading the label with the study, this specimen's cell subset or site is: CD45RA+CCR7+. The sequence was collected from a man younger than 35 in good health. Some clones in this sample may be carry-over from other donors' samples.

The CDR3 region has the sequence CASSLVAGLETQYF. The DNA sequence is as follows: TGTGCCAGCAGCTTGGTGGCTGGGCTAGAGACCCAGTACTTC. The rearranged segments are TRBV5-6 and TRBJ2-5; there is no confident call for the D gene. CDR1 and CDR2 (SGHDT, YYEEEE) derive from the germline V gene. V is pared back by 0 bases and J by 4 bases, with 10 bases lying between the germline termini. From the cysteine up to the phenylalanine, the CDR3 has a length of 14 residues. The retained sequence is limited to the CDR3, 42 bases, with the frame set at the first base.